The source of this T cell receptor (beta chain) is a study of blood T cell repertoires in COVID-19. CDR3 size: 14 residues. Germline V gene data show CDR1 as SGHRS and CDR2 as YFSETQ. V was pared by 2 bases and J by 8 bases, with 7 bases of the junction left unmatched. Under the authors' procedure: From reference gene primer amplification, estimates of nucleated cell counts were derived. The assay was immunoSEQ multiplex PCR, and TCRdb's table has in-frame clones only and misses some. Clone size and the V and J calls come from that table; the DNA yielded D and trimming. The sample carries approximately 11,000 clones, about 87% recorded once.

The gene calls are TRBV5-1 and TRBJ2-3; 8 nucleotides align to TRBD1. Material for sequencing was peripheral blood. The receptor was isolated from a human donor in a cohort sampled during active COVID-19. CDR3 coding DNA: TGCGCCAGCAGCTTAGGCAGGGGGCATGGTACGCAGTATTTT. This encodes CASSLGRGHGTQYF.